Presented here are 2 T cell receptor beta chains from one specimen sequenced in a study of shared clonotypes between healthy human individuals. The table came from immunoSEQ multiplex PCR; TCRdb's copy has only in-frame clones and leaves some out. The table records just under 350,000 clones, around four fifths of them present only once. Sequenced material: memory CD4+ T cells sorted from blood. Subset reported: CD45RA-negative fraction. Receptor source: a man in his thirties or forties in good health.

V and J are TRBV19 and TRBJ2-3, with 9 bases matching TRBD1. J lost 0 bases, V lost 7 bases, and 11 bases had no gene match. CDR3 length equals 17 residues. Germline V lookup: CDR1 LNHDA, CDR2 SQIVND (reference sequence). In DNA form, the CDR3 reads TGTGCCAGTAAGGTAAACCCGGGACAGGGAAGCACAGATACGCAGTATTTT. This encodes CASKVNPGQGSTDTQYF.

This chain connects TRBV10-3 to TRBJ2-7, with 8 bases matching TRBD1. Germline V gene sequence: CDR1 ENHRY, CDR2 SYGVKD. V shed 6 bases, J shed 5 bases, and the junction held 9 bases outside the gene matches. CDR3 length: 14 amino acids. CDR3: CAIRKTGVSHEQYF. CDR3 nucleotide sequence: TGTGCCATCAGGAAGACAGGGGTAAGCCACGAGCAGTACTTC.